The rows below give T cell receptor beta chains drawn from one sample of a study of blood T cell repertoires in COVID-19. Sequencing used immunoSEQ multiplex PCR; TCRdb keeps in-frame clones, though not all of them. This sample yields 200,000 to 250,000 clones, of which around 82% are seen a single time; approximately 3.8% belongs to the top ten. Sample: peripheral blood. The receptors were gathered from a woman over 75 with acute or convalescent COVID-19. Both conserved end residues are part of each CDR3. Each record gives: J gene, clone size, V gene, D gene, CDR3 protein, CDR3 DNA. D genes are given only for firm matches. Clone size is not always given. Where it is, it says once, few, many or a class for expanded clones.

j_gene: TRBJ2-2
abundance: -
v_gene: TRBV6-2/TRBV6-3
d_gene: TRBD1
CDR3aa: CASSYIGGSRTGELFF
CDR3nt: TGTGCCAGCAGTTACATAGGGGGCTCGCGGACCGGGGAGCTGTTTTTT

j_gene: TRBJ2-1
abundance: few
v_gene: TRBV4-3
d_gene: -
CDR3aa: CASSLQATRSYEQFF
CDR3nt: TGCGCCAGCAGTTTACAGGCCACTCGGAGCTATGAGCAGTTCTTC

j_gene: TRBJ2-1
abundance: -
v_gene: TRBV7-3
d_gene: TRBD2
CDR3aa: CASSTTSGASYNEQFF
CDR3nt: TGTGCCAGCAGCACGACTAGCGGGGCTTCCTACAATGAGCAGTTCTTC

j_gene: TRBJ2-3
abundance: -
v_gene: TRBV5-6
d_gene: -
CDR3aa: CASSLAVLAADTQYF
CDR3nt: TGTGCCAGCAGCTTGGCCGTACTAGCCGCAGATACGCAGTATTTT

j_gene: TRBJ2-1
abundance: once
v_gene: TRBV24-1
d_gene: -
CDR3aa: CATSDPRGIYNEQFF
CDR3nt: TGTGCCACCAGTGACCCACGAGGCATTTACAATGAGCAGTTCTTC

j_gene: TRBJ2-7
abundance: -
v_gene: TRBV11-2
d_gene: -
CDR3aa: CASSLLDIPSYEQYF
CDR3nt: TGTGCCAGCAGCTTGCTGGACATTCCCTCCTACGAGCAGTACTTC

j_gene: TRBJ1-2
abundance: -
v_gene: TRBV6-1
d_gene: -
CDR3aa: CASSETGSHGYTF
CDR3nt: TGTGCCAGCAGTGAAACAGGTTCCCATGGCTACACCTTC

j_gene: TRBJ1-2
abundance: -
v_gene: TRBV6-1
d_gene: -
CDR3aa: CASSEGGGRNYGYTF
CDR3nt: TGTGCCAGCAGTGAAGGGGGGGGAAGAAACTATGGCTACACCTTC

j_gene: TRBJ2-1
abundance: few
v_gene: TRBV3-1/TRBV3-2
d_gene: -
CDR3aa: CASSQGGPQRDEQFF
CDR3nt: TGTGCCAGCAGCCAAGGGGGGCCCCAGAGGGATGAGCAGTTCTTC

j_gene: TRBJ2-3
abundance: once
v_gene: TRBV5-1
d_gene: TRBD2
CDR3aa: CASSSSRRGGTDTQYF
CDR3nt: TGCGCCAGCAGCTCCTCACGGCGGGGGGGCACAGATACGCAGTATTTT

j_gene: TRBJ2-3
abundance: -
v_gene: TRBV4-2
d_gene: TRBD2
CDR3aa: CASSQLPGTSGVYTQYF
CDR3nt: TGTGCCAGCAGCCAACTACCGGGGACTAGCGGGGTGTATACGCAGTATTTT

j_gene: TRBJ2-2
abundance: few
v_gene: TRBV3-1/TRBV3-2
d_gene: -
CDR3aa: CASTITGNTGELFF
CDR3nt: TGTGCCAGCACCATAACAGGGAACACCGGGGAGCTGTTTTTT

j_gene: TRBJ1-3
abundance: -
v_gene: TRBV15
d_gene: -
CDR3aa: CATSRDGGARSGNTIYF
CDR3nt: TGTGCCACCAGCAGAGATGGGGGGGCTAGATCTGGAAACACCATATATTTT

j_gene: TRBJ1-3
abundance: -
v_gene: TRBV5-6
d_gene: -
CDR3aa: CASSFLSSGNTIYF
CDR3nt: TGTGCCAGCAGCTTCCTGAGCTCTGGAAACACCATATATTTT

j_gene: TRBJ1-5
abundance: -
v_gene: TRBV12-3/TRBV12-4
d_gene: -
CDR3aa: CASSLSQPQHF
CDR3nt: TGTGCCAGCAGTTTGAGTCAGCCCCAGCATTTT

j_gene: TRBJ2-3
abundance: -
v_gene: TRBV5-1
d_gene: TRBD2
CDR3aa: CASRTSGDPTDTQYF
CDR3nt: TGCGCCAGTCGGACTAGCGGGGACCCCACAGATACGCAGTATTTT

j_gene: TRBJ1-5
abundance: few
v_gene: TRBV30
d_gene: -
CDR3aa: CAWRGPGWNQPQHF
CDR3nt: TGTGCCTGGAGGGGGCCCGGCTGGAATCAGCCCCAGCATTTT

j_gene: TRBJ2-3
abundance: -
v_gene: TRBV6-2/TRBV6-3
d_gene: TRBD2
CDR3aa: CASSYSMLAGEYTDTQYF
CDR3nt: TGTGCCAGCAGTTACTCGATGCTAGCGGGGGAATACACAGATACGCAGTATTTT

j_gene: TRBJ1-1
abundance: -
v_gene: TRBV29-1
d_gene: -
CDR3aa: CSVANENTEAFF
CDR3nt: TGCAGCGTTGCTAATGAGAACACTGAAGCTTTCTTT

j_gene: TRBJ1-1
abundance: -
v_gene: TRBV5-6
d_gene: TRBD1
CDR3aa: CASSGGTGVYTEAFF
CDR3nt: TGTGCCAGCAGCGGCGGGACAGGGGTTTACACTGAAGCTTTCTTT

j_gene: TRBJ1-4
abundance: -
v_gene: TRBV5-1
d_gene: -
CDR3aa: CASSLAGGEEKLFF
CDR3nt: TGCGCCAGCAGCTTGGCAGGAGGGGAAGAAAAACTGTTTTTT

j_gene: TRBJ2-5
abundance: -
v_gene: TRBV6-5
d_gene: TRBD1
CDR3aa: CASSPTGDVGKTQYF
CDR3nt: TGTGCCAGCAGCCCGACAGGGGACGTCGGGAAGACCCAGTACTTC

j_gene: TRBJ1-4
abundance: -
v_gene: TRBV2
d_gene: TRBD1
CDR3aa: CASSGQGGKNEKLFF
CDR3nt: TGTGCCAGCAGTGGACAGGGGGGGAAGAATGAAAAACTGTTTTTT

j_gene: TRBJ2-7
abundance: few
v_gene: TRBV7-8
d_gene: -
CDR3aa: CASSLGGGSDEQYF
CDR3nt: TGTGCCAGCAGCCTGGGGGGGGGCAGCGACGAGCAGTACTTC

j_gene: TRBJ1-4
abundance: -
v_gene: TRBV5-6
d_gene: -
CDR3aa: CASSLYLREKLFF
CDR3nt: TGTGCCAGCAGCTTATACCTGCGGGAAAAACTGTTTTTT

j_gene: TRBJ2-7
abundance: -
v_gene: TRBV5-1
d_gene: TRBD1
CDR3aa: CASSASGTGVYEQYF
CDR3nt: TGCGCCAGCAGCGCCTCCGGGACAGGGGTCTACGAGCAGTACTTC

j_gene: TRBJ2-2
abundance: -
v_gene: TRBV5-1
d_gene: TRBD1
CDR3aa: CASSLVTGGPSGELFF
CDR3nt: TGCGCCAGCAGCTTGGTGACAGGGGGTCCCTCCGGGGAGCTGTTTTTT

j_gene: TRBJ2-2
abundance: -
v_gene: TRBV29-1
d_gene: -
CDR3aa: CSVDRANTGELFF
CDR3nt: TGCAGCGTTGACAGGGCGAACACCGGGGAGCTGTTTTTT

j_gene: TRBJ2-7
abundance: -
v_gene: TRBV7-8
d_gene: TRBD2
CDR3aa: CASSLVGGGSYEQYF
CDR3nt: TGTGCCAGCAGCTTAGTAGGCGGGGGCTCCTACGAGCAGTACTTC

j_gene: TRBJ2-2
abundance: -
v_gene: TRBV7-3
d_gene: -
CDR3aa: CASSFFGQGGTGELFF
CDR3nt: TGTGCCAGCAGCTTTTTCGGACAGGGAGGGACCGGGGAGCTGTTTTTT

j_gene: TRBJ1-3
abundance: once
v_gene: TRBV7-9
d_gene: TRBD1
CDR3aa: CASSPDRAGNTIYF
CDR3nt: TGTGCCAGCAGCCCCGACAGGGCCGGAAACACCATATATTTT